A selection of T cell receptor beta chains follows, all from one sample in a study of cytomegalovirus exposure and HLA in healthy donors. Clones were read by immunoSEQ multiplex PCR, and TCRdb kept only the in-frame ones, dropping some. The table lists around 150,000 clones, approximately 73% of them singletons. Sequenced: PBMCs. These receptors were collected from a human donor in good health. Each CDR3 is given with its conserved first and last residue. A D gene is named only where the DNA matches it firmly. Size is stated for part of the rows, as once, few or many counts, or as a class when the clone is expanded.

D: TRBD2
J: TRBJ2-3
V: TRBV7-6
size: NA
CDR3: CASSFSGRFTDTQYF
DNA: TGTGCCAGCAGCTTTAGCGGGAGATTCACTGATACGCAGTATTTT

D: TRBD2
J: TRBJ2-3
V: TRBV27
size: NA
CDR3: CASSLLAGITDTQYF
DNA: TGTGCCAGCAGTTTATTAGCGGGGATCACAGATACGCAGTATTTT

D: NA
J: TRBJ1-1
V: TRBV10-2
size: few
CDR3: CASSERENTEAFF
DNA: TGCGCCAGCAGTGAGCGGGAGAACACTGAAGCTTTCTTT

D: TRBD1
J: TRBJ1-1
V: TRBV5-1
size: NA
CDR3: CASSLTGGDTEAFF
DNA: TGCGCCAGCAGCCTTACAGGGGGCGACACTGAAGCTTTCTTT

D: TRBD2
J: TRBJ2-5
V: TRBV5-1
size: NA
CDR3: CASSPVAGEETQYF
DNA: TGCGCCAGCAGCCCCGTAGCGGGGGAAGAGACCCAGTACTTC

D: NA
J: TRBJ1-2
V: TRBV7-8
size: NA
CDR3: CASSLGTGDSTF
DNA: TGTGCCAGCAGCTTAGGAACGGGGGATAGCACCTTC

D: NA
J: TRBJ2-1
V: TRBV5-6
size: few
CDR3: CASSLAEARGNEQFF
DNA: TGTGCCAGCAGCTTGGCCGAGGCCAGGGGTAATGAGCAGTTCTTC

D: NA
J: TRBJ2-7
V: TRBV7-8
size: few
CDR3: CASSFSRAGAYEQYF
DNA: TGTGCCAGCAGCTTCTCCAGGGCAGGAGCCTACGAGCAGTACTTC

D: NA
J: TRBJ2-7
V: TRBV6-5
size: NA
CDR3: CASSKRTAHFNEQYF
DNA: TGTGCCAGCAGTAAACGGACAGCTCATTTCAACGAGCAGTACTTC

D: TRBD1
J: TRBJ1-5
V: TRBV28
size: few
CDR3: CASSFTGGIFNQPQHF
DNA: TGTGCCAGCAGTTTTACAGGGGGCATTTTCAATCAGCCCCAGCATTTT

D: TRBD1
J: TRBJ1-3
V: TRBV7-9
size: NA
CDR3: CASSSIGQGGTIYF
DNA: TGTGCCAGCAGCTCTATTGGACAGGGGGGCACCATATATTTT

D: NA
J: TRBJ2-1
V: TRBV11-2
size: NA
CDR3: CASSRGLSSYNEQFF
DNA: TGTGCCAGCAGCCGCGGGTTAAGCTCCTACAATGAGCAGTTCTTC

D: TRBD1
J: TRBJ1-2
V: TRBV29-1
size: once
CDR3: CSAPVGGRGYTF
DNA: TGCAGCGCCCCGGTAGGGGGCCGTGGCTACACCTTC

D: NA
J: TRBJ1-2
V: TRBV28
size: NA
CDR3: CASSPSNYGYTF
DNA: TGTGCCAGCAGTCCATCTAACTATGGCTACACCTTC

D: TRBD1
J: TRBJ2-7
V: TRBV25-1
size: NA
CDR3: CASRRQGLPYEQYF
DNA: TGTGCCAGCAGGAGACAGGGTCTCCCCTACGAGCAGTACTTC

D: NA
J: TRBJ1-3
V: TRBV6-5
size: NA
CDR3: CASRREGGNTIYF
DNA: TGTGCCAGCAGAAGGGAGGGTGGAAACACCATATATTTT